One and the same sample provided the 16 T cell receptor beta chains below, sequenced in a study of T-cell memory formation after mild COVID-19. TCRdb recomputed calls from the 5' RACE reads with MiXCR, one row per CDR3 protein. This sample has under 250,000 distinct CDR3 sequences, with about 16% found just once. The sample was PBMCs or a T cell subset sorted from them (not recorded which). The receptors come from an adult woman who had mild COVID-19 (a few samples of this study predate the infection). Cell type and time point are not known.

This clonotype was seen ten or more times. This chain joins TRBV24-1 and TRBJ2-7; the D is unclear. Per the germline V gene, CDR1 is KGHDR and CDR2 is SFDVKD. Trimming removed 2 bases from V and 3 bases from J, with 1 base in between. The CDR3 contains 11 residues. The CDR3 nucleotides read TGTGCCACCAGTGATTACTACGAGCAGTACTTC. This gives the protein CATSDYYEQYF.

The chain joins TRBV30 to TRBJ1-1, with D tentatively TRBD1 (5 bases). The CDR3 totals 14 residues. Deletions cut 2 bases from V and 1 base from J, with 11 bases between. CDR1 and CDR2 from the germline V gene are GTSNPN and SVGIG (reference sequence). The DNA for the CDR3 is TGTGCCTGGAGTCCGGGACGGCAGAACACTGAAGCTTTCTTT. Protein: CAWSPGRQNTEAFF.

This clonotype was recorded a few times. V is TRBV11-2 and J is TRBJ1-5; 11 nucleotides match TRBD1. The germline V gene has CDR1 SGHAT and CDR2 FQNNGV. J gave up 4 bases and V 5 bases, and 10 bases lay outside the gene matches. The CDR3 spans 17 residues. Here the CDR3 reads CASSPYGTGGRNQPQHF. CDR3 DNA sequence: TGTGCCAGCAGCCCCTATGGGACAGGGGGTCGGAATCAGCCCCAGCATTTT.

The chain links TRBV11-2 to TRBJ1-2; 10 nucleotides match TRBD1. Germline V gives CDR1 SGHAT, CDR2 FQNNGV. V shed 5 bases and J 6 bases; nucleotides not matched to a gene: 12. This CDR3 region has 16 residues. This CDR3 reads CASSPPPGTGAHGYTF. The CDR3 DNA follows: TGTGCCAGCAGCCCCCCACCCGGGACAGGGGCGCATGGCTACACCTTC. Looking up the rest from reference TRBV11-2 and TRBJ1-2 gives the full variable domain: EAGVAQSPRYKIIEKRQSVAFWCNPISGHATLYWYQQILGQGPKLLIQFQNNGVVDDSQLPKDRFSAERLKGVDSTLKIQPAKLEDSAVYLCASSPPPGTGAHGYTFGSGTRLTVV.

This chain links TRBV7-9 with TRBJ1-1, with TRBD1 as a possible D gene (5 bases). Trimming left V 0 bases short and J 3 bases short, with 11 bases between. This CDR3 has 15 residues. Germline loops: CDR1 SEHNR, CDR2 FQNEAQ (reference sequence). In nucleotides, the CDR3 is TGTGCCAGCAGCTTAGCTATCAGGGCCCACACTGAAGCTTTCTTT. This sequence encodes CASSLAIRAHTEAFF.

The chain is built from TRBV29-1 and TRBJ2-7; weak D call: TRBD1 (6 bases). CDR1 and CDR2 from the germline V gene are SQVTM and ANQGSEA. The V gene lost 4 bases and the J gene lost 3 bases, with 16 bases spanning the gap. This CDR3 is built from 14 residues. CDR3 protein: CSVARSGVSYEQYF. The CDR3 DNA is TGCAGCGTTGCCCGGTCAGGGGTAAGCTACGAGCAGTACTTC.

A few counts support this clonotype. The CDR3 here is CSAEDRAGGGTEAFF. CDR3 nucleotide sequence: TGCAGTGCTGAGGACAGGGCAGGTGGAGGGACTGAAGCTTTCTTT. This chain links TRBV20-1 with TRBJ1-1, with TRBD1 matching over 8 bases. This CDR3 is 15 amino acids long. From germline, CDR1 is DFQATT and CDR2 SNEGSKA (reference sequence). The trim removed 5 bases at V and 5 bases at J, leaving 13 bases unmatched.

Only a few counts were recorded for this clonotype. V gene TRBV29-1 combines with J gene TRBJ1-2, with TRBD1 matching 8 bases. Trimming removed 0 bases from V and 4 bases from J; junction bases left unmatched: 13. The CDR3 has 17 residues. CDR1 and CDR2 (germline): SQVTM, ANQGSEA. DNA for the CDR3: TGCAGCGTTGAAGATCGGACAGGGAGGTGGTTCGGCTATGGCTACACCTTC. Its protein is CSVEDRTGRWFGYGYTF.

The CDR3 nucleotides read TGTGCCAGCAGTCGAGGACAGGACTATGGCTACACCTTC. Amino acids: CASSRGQDYGYTF. The chain joins TRBV12-3 or TRBV12-4 to TRBJ1-2; TRBD1 agrees at 7 bases. The CDR3 spans 13 residues. The V segment lost 5 bases and the J segment 3 bases; nucleotides outside the gene matches: 3.

The rearrangement uses TRBV5-1 and TRBJ1-5, with 9 bases identical to TRBD1. Germline V gene sequence: CDR1 SGHRS, CDR2 YFSETQ. J lost 4 bases, V lost 0 bases, and 8 bases had no gene match. This CDR3 contains 17 residues. The CDR3 DNA sequence: TGCGCCAGCAGCTTGGGACCTAGGACAGGGGATAATCAGCCCCAGCATTTT. Its protein is CASSLGPRTGDNQPQHF.

The chain joins TRBV7-9 to TRBJ2-3; D not resolved. V was shortened by 2 bases and J by 1 base, with 7 bases between the two germline ends. This CDR3 comprises 14 residues. Germline assignment: CDR1 SEHNR and CDR2 FQNEAQ (reference sequence). DNA for the CDR3: TGTGCCAGCAGCTTATCGACGGGCACAGATACGCAGTATTTT. As protein: CASSLSTGTDTQYF.

The table lists this clonotype with many counts. The chain uses TRBV5-1 and TRBJ2-7; possibly TRBD1 or TRBD2 for D (5 bases each). Germline V gives CDR1 SGHRS, CDR2 YFSETQ. The CDR3 totals 13 residues. V lost 4 bases, J lost 2 bases, and 10 bases lay in between. The CDR3 region is CASSRDGTYEQYF. CDR3 nucleotide sequence: TGCGCCAGCAGCCGGGACGGGACCTACGAGCAGTACTTC.

A few counts support this clonotype. The chain has TRBV12-3 or TRBV12-4 and TRBJ2-2; D is ambiguous. The V and J ends lost 3 bases and 4 bases respectively, with 6 bases between them. The CDR3 is 13 residues long. CDR3 amino acids: CASSFAPTGELFF. The CDR3 nucleotides read TGTGCCAGCAGTTTTGCCCCCACCGGGGAGCTGTTTTTT.

This clonotype appeared a few times. This chain connects TRBV10-3 to TRBJ2-1, with TRBD2 as a possible D gene (5 bases). The V gene lost 11 bases and the J gene lost 10 bases, with 15 bases spanning the gap. Germline V gene data show CDR1 as ENHRY and CDR2 as SYGVKD. The CDR3 consists of 11 residues. The CDR3 loop is CALSRGREQFF. In DNA form, the CDR3 reads TGTGCCCTCTCCCGGGGAAGGGAGCAGTTCTTC.

The rearrangement joins TRBV12-3 or TRBV12-4 to TRBJ1-1, with TRBD1 as a possible D gene (5 bases). The CDR3 runs 12 residues. Trimming cost V 5 bases and J 10 bases, with 14 bases left between them. This chain's CDR3 is CASSTTGFGAFF. The CDR3 bases are TGTGCCAGCAGTACTACAGGATTTGGAGCTTTCTTT.

This clonotype has more than one count but fewer than ten. The chain couples TRBV5-1 to TRBJ1-3; possibly TRBD1 for D (5 bases). This CDR3 is 12 amino acids long. Germline-derived CDR1 and CDR2 are SGHRS and YFSETQ. V lost 4 bases and J lost 8, with 10 bases in between. CDR3 nucleotides: TGCGCCAGCAGCCGGTCCAGGGACACCATATATTTT. Protein sequence: CASSRSRDTIYF.